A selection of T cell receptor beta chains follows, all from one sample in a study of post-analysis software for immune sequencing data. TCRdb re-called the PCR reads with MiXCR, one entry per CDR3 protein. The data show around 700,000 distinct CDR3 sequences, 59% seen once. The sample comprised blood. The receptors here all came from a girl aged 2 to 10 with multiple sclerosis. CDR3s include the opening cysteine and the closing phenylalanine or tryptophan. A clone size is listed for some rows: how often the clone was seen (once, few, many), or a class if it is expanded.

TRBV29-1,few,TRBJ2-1,CSVESPSGGGSYNEQFF
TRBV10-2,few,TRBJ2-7,CASSGAGKYEQYF
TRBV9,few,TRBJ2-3,CASSVGQTDTQYF
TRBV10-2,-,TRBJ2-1,CASSISGGAGEQFF
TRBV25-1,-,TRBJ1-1,CASKRNRLAEAFF
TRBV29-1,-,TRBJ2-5,CSAEDSGTGDETQYF
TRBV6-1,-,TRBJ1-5,CASNRQGFYQPQHF
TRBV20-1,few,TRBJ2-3,CSAPGLAGPRGTQYF
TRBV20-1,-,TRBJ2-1,CSAQDRGIYNEQFF
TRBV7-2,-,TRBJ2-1,CASSPQRGTYNEQFF
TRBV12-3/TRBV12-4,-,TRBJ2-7,CASSLEASGAYEQYF
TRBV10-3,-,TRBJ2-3,CAISEGTGTQYF
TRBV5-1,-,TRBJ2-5,CASSLLPAKQETQYF
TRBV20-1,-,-,CSGGTATGRSYNEQYF
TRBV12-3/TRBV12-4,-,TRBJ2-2,CASSLGQPTGELFF
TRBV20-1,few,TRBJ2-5,CSARELGETQYF
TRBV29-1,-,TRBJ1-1,CSVEESRDTEAFF
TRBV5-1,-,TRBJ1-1,CASSFGTGIGRLTNTEAFF
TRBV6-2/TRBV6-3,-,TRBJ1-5,CASSTLDRPNQPQHF
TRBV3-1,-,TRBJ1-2,CASSQDIGDGYTF
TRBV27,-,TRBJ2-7,CASRQGKYEQYF
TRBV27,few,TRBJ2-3,CASSLGSGGVTDTQYF
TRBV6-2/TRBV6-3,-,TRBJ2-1,CASSYMAGAWDEQFF
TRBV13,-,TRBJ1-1,CASSLVWGRNTEAFF
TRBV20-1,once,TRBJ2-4,CSAITGTLGNIQYF
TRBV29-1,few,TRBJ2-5,CSVVLAGGEETQYF
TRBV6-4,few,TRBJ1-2,CASRPGQGYGYTF
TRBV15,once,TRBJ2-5,CATSRSLLQGVGQETQYF
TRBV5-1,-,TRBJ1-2,CASSLARDRVLAGYTF
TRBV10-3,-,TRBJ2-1,CAISESGLAGRMDEQFF
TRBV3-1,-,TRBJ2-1,CASSQGVGTEQFF
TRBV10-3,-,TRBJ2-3,CAIRSKDPRGTDTQYF
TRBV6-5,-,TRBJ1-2,CASSYGKPSDYGYTF
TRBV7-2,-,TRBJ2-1,CASRTGLGSNEQFF
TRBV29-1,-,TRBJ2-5,CSVEGGRIYEQYF
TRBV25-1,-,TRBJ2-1,CASSGTTRDRAYNEQFF
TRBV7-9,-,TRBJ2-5,CASSLTQTSPRETQYF